This T cell receptor beta chain was recorded in a study of CD8 T cells in Susac syndrome. The V and J ends lost 0 bases and 4 bases, in that order; junction bases with no gene match: 6. Germline V gene sequence: CDR1 SQVTM, CDR2 ANQGSEA. The CDR3 runs to 14 residues. Random hexamers primed reverse transcription of about 0.45 to 1 ug RNA. TCR beta CDR3 was amplified by immunoSEQ multiplex PCR. This amplification extended across 54 Vbeta and 13 Jbeta segments. MiXCR, applied by TCRdb to the immunoSEQ multiplex PCR reads, yields one record per CDR3 protein. The repertoire has 53,000 or so distinct CDR3 sequences, approximately 94% of them found once; the top ten carry roughly 0.58%.

The sample taken for sequencing was CD8+ T cells from PBMCs. The chain recombines TRBV29-1 with TRBJ2-7; 7 nucleotides align to TRBD2. The receptor was derived from a human donor in good health. The CDR3 DNA is TGCAGCGTTGAAGAGATGGGGGGGGAGTACGAGCAGTACTTC. Its translation: CSVEEMGGEYEQYF.